The T cell receptor (beta chain) under discussion was sequenced for a study of blood T cell repertoires in COVID-19. The data were produced by immunoSEQ multiplex PCR, yet TCRdb's version contains in-frame clones alone and is incomplete. The sample records around 150,000 clones, around nine tenths being singletons. This CDR3 is built from 16 residues. V is TRBV21-1 and J is TRBJ1-6. TRBV21-1 is a documented pseudogene. This sequence was found in a middle-aged woman with acute or convalescent COVID-19. The sequenced sample was peripheral blood. The CDR3 here is CASSLVIVWRNSPLHF. CDR3 nucleotide sequence: TGTGCCAGCAGCCTAGTAATCGTATGGAGAAATTCACCCCTCCACTTT.